This T cell receptor beta chain is drawn from a study of T-cell reconstitution after alpha-beta-depleted transplantation in children. Study outcomes and limitations: As was reported, about two months after transplant, alpha-beta T cells came from several hundred expanded graft clones. Some patients' high day-60 TCRbeta diversity was attributed to recipient cells surviving conditioning. Newly produced T cells mostly provided counts and TCRbeta diversity after one year, as hyperexpanded clones declined.

This clonotype was counted between two and nine times. What it binds is not known. Unique molecular identifiers tagged the TCRbeta library. TCRdb re-called the PCR reads through MiXCR, storing one row per CDR3 protein. The sample contains around 270,000 distinct CDR3 sequences, 10% of which appear only once. The CDR3 contains 16 residues. The germline V gene encodes CDR1 SGHDT and CDR2 YYEEEE. J lost 5 bases, V lost 6 bases, and 13 bases had no gene match. The specimen comprised PBMCs, sampled before TCRalphabeta/CD19-depleted stem cell transplant. The J gene is TRBJ2-7, the V gene TRBV5-6, with 11 bases identical to TRBD2. The TCR originated in a boy younger than two with acute myeloid leukemia, due to receive a stem cell transplant. The CDR3 region has the DNA TGTGCCAGCACCTCGCTCACTAGCGGGAGCTTGGACGAGCAGTACTTC. Protein sequence: CASTSLTSGSLDEQYF.